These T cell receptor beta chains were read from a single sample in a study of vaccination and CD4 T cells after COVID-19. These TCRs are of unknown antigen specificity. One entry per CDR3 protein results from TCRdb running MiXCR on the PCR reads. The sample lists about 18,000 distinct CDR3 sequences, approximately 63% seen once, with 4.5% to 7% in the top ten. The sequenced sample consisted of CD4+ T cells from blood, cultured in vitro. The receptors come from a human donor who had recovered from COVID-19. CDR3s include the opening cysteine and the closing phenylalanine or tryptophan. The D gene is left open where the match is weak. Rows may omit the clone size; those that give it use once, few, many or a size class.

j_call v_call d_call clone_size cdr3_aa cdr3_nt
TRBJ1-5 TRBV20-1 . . CSATNRDRQYSNQPQHF TGCAGTGCTACCAACAGGGATCGCCAATATAGCAATCAGCCCCAGCATTTT
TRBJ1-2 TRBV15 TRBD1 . CATSRDLTGGEGYTF TGTGCCACCAGCAGAGATTTGACAGGGGGTGAAGGCTACACCTTC
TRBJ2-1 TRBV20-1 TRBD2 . CSAGAGVIYNEQFF TGCAGTGCTGGAGCGGGAGTTATTTACAATGAGCAGTTCTTC
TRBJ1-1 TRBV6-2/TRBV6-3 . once CASSYLARAPEAFF TGTGCCAGCAGTTACCTTGCCAGAGCTCCTGAAGCTTTCTTT
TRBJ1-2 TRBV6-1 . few CASSPTSVYGYTF TGTGCCAGCAGCCCTACATCCGTCTATGGCTACACCTTC
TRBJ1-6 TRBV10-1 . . CASSEYQGGHSPLHF TGCGCCAGCAGTGAGTACCAGGGCGGACATTCACCCCTCCACTTT
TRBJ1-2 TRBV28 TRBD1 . CASSRRGQGAAGYTF TGTGCCAGCAGTCGGAGGGGACAGGGGGCTGCTGGCTACACCTTC
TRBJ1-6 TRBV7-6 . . CASSPPGPPGPEAYSPLHF TGTGCCAGCAGTCCCCCTGGGCCCCCCGGGCCTGAGGCATATTCACCCCTCCACTTT
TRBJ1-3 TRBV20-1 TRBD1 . CSARDSLYDSGNTIYF TGCAGTGCCCGGGACAGCCTTTACGACTCTGGAAACACCATATATTTT
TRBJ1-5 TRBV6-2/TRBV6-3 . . CASSYDRNNQPQHF TGTGCCAGCAGTTACGACAGAAACAATCAGCCCCAGCATTTT
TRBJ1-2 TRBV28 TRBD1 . CASSLTGPPYGYTF TGTGCCAGCAGTTTGACAGGGCCTCCCTATGGCTACACCTTC
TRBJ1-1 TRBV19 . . CASSIKGASVKGTEAFF TGTGCCAGTAGTATCAAGGGTGCGAGTGTGAAGGGCACTGAAGCTTTCTTT
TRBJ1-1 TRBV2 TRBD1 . CASESRGLMGTEAFF TGTGCCAGCGAATCCAGGGGGCTGATGGGCACTGAAGCTTTCTTT
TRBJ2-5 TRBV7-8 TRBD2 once CASSNREGRAGETQYF TGTGCCAGCAGCAACCGGGAGGGCCGGGCAGGAGAGACCCAGTACTTC
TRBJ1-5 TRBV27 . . CASSLVAQVGHNQPQHF TGTGCCAGCAGCCTAGTGGCACAAGTGGGCCACAATCAGCCCCAGCATTTT
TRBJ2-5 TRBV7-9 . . CARQGDQETQYF TGTGCCAGACAGGGCGACCAAGAGACCCAGTACTTC
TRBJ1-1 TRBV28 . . CASSLMGHENTEAFF TGTGCCAGCAGTTTGATGGGACACGAGAACACTGAAGCTTTCTTT
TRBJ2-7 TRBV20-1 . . CSARPLTVREQYF TGCAGTGCTCGACCCCTCACTGTGCGTGAGCAGTACTTC
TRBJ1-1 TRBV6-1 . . CASREGTRGAFF TGTGCCAGCAGAGAGGGGACACGGGGAGCTTTCTTT
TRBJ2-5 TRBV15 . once CATSRGMQETQYF TGTGCCACCAGCCGCGGGATGCAAGAGACCCAGTACTTC
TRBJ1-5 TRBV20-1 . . CSAEIMQGSSYQPQHF TGCAGTGCTGAGATCATGCAGGGCTCCTCTTATCAGCCCCAGCATTTT
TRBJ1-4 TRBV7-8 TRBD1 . CASSSWQTGTGKLFF TGTGCCAGCAGCTCCTGGCAGACAGGGACTGGGAAACTGTTTTTT
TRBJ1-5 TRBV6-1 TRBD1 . CASSRGTGNQPQHF TGTGCCAGCAGCCGCGGGACAGGCAATCAGCCCCAGCATTTT
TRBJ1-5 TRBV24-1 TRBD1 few CATSEQGGGNQPQHF TGTGCCACCAGTGAACAGGGGGGTGGAAATCAGCCCCAGCATTTT
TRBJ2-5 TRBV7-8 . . CASSPNRPQGSETQYF TGTGCCAGCAGCCCTAATCGTCCACAGGGATCAGAGACCCAGTACTTC
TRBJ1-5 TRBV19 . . CATVAGKYSNQPQHF TGTGCCACGGTCGCAGGTAAATATAGCAATCAGCCCCAGCATTTT
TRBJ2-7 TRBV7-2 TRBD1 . CASSSGTGSYEQYF TGTGCCAGCAGCTCCGGGACAGGGAGCTACGAGCAGTACTTC
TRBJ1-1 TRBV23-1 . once CASSQSGRGTEAFF TGCGCCAGCAGTCAATCCGGCCGGGGCACTGAAGCTTTCTTT
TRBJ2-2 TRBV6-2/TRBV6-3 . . CASSYPSYYTGELFF TGTGCCAGCAGTTACCCCTCCTATTACACCGGGGAGCTGTTTTTT
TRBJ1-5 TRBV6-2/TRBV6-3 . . CASLTGQGTGQPQHF TGTGCCAGCCTAACAGGGCAGGGGACGGGTCAGCCCCAGCATTTT
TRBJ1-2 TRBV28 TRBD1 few CASSPTWTGGYTF TGTGCCAGCAGCCCGACCTGGACAGGAGGCTACACCTTC
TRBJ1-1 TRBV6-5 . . CASSYIVLGEAFF TGTGCCAGCAGTTACATCGTATTGGGGGAAGCTTTCTTT
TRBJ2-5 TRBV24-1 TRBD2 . CATSDLVTSGSETQYF TGTGCCACCAGTGATTTGGTGACTAGCGGGAGTGAGACCCAGTACTTC
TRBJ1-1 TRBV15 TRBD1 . CATSRAFAGGNTEAFF TGTGCCACCAGCAGGGCTTTTGCAGGGGGGAACACTGAAGCTTTCTTT
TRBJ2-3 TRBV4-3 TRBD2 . CASSQDTLAGGSSSTDTQYF TGCGCCAGCAGCCAAGATACGCTAGCGGGAGGGAGCTCTAGCACAGATACGCAGTATTTT
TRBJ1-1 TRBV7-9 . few CASSRTPDEAFF TGTGCCAGCAGCCGGACACCTGATGAAGCTTTCTTT
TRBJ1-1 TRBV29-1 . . CSVDSTGGASFF TGCAGCGTTGATAGTACGGGGGGCGCGTCTTTCTTT
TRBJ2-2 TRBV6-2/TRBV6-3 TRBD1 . CASSWNGQGINTGELFF TGTGCCAGCAGTTGGAATGGACAGGGGATCAACACCGGGGAGCTGTTTTTT
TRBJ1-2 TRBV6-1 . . CASRVTMDGYTF TGTGCCAGCAGGGTTACTATGGATGGCTACACCTTC
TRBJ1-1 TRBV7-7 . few CASSLDTNTEAFF TGTGCCAGCAGCTTAGACACGAACACTGAAGCTTTCTTT
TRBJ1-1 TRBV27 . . CASRTPGGTRNTEAFF TGTGCCAGCAGGACCCCGGGGGGGACAAGGAACACTGAAGCTTTCTTT
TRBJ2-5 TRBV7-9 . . CASSLAETQYF TGTGCCAGCAGCTTAGCAGAGACCCAGTACTTC
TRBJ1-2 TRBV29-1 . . CSVEETPNYGYTF TGCAGCGTTGAGGAAACGCCTAACTATGGCTACACCTTC
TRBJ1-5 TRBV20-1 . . CSARRSGIYNQPQHF TGCAGTGCTAGGAGGTCTGGGATTTACAATCAGCCCCAGCATTTT
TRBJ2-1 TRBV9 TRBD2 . CASSASLAGGFDNEQFF TGTGCCAGCAGCGCATCTTTAGCGGGAGGGTTTGACAATGAGCAGTTCTTC
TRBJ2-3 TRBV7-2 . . CASSAKWQRVYTDTQYF TGTGCCAGCAGCGCGAAGTGGCAGCGGGTGTACACAGATACGCAGTATTTT
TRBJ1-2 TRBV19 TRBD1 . CASTQTGRSYGYTF TGTGCCAGTACCCAGACAGGGAGGAGCTATGGCTACACCTTC
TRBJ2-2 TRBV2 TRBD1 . CATAGQGTTGELFF TGTGCCACGGCCGGACAGGGAACGACCGGGGAGCTGTTTTTT
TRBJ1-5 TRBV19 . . CAGGETDSNNQPQHF TGTGCCGGCGGGGAGACAGATTCTAACAATCAGCCCCAGCATTTT
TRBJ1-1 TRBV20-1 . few CSARDPRGLNTEAFF TGCAGTGCTAGAGATCCGCGAGGTCTAAACACTGAAGCTTTCTTT
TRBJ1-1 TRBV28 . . CATSPPGGFEAEAFF TGTGCCACCTCCCCTCCCGGCGGGTTTGAGGCTGAAGCTTTCTTT
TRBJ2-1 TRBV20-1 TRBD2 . CSARDGLAGAPEQFF TGCAGTGCTAGAGATGGACTAGCGGGAGCTCCTGAGCAGTTCTTC
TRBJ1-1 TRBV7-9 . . CASIGNTEAFF TGTGCCAGCATCGGGAACACTGAAGCTTTCTTT
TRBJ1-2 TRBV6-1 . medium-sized CASRPLLDSVSYTF TGTGCCAGCAGGCCGCTCCTGGACAGCGTAAGCTACACCTTC